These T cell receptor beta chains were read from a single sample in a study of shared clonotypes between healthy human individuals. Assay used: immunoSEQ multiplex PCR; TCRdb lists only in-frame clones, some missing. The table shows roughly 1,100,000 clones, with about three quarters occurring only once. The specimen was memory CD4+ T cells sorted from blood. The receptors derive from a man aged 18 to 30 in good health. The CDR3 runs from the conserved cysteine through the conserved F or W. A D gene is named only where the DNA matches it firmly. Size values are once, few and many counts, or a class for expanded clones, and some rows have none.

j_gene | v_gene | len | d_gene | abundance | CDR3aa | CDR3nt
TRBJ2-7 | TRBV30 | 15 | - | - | CAWSPGLPPSYEQYF | TGTGCCTGGTCTCCGGGACTCCCCCCCTCCTACGAGCAGTACTTC
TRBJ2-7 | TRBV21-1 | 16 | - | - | CARNGGGRAIAGEQYF | TGTGCCAGAAACGGGGGCGGGAGGGCCATTGCGGGGGAGCAGTACTTC
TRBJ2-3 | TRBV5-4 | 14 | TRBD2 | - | CASSPGLGTDTQYF | TGTGCCAGCAGCCCGGGACTAGGCACAGATACGCAGTATTTT
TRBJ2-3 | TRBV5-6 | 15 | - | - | CASSTGQYNTDTQYF | TGTGCCAGCAGCACCGGACAATATAACACAGATACGCAGTATTTT
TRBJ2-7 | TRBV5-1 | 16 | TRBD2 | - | CASSVQTSGGPYEQYF | TGCGCCAGCAGCGTACAGACTAGCGGGGGGCCCTACGAGCAGTACTTC
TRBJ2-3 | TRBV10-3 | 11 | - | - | CAISDTDTQYF | TGTGCCATCAGTGACACAGATACGCAGTATTTT
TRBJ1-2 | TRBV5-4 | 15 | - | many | CASSRVGDTRYGYTF | TGTGCCAGCAGCCGGGTGGGGGATACGCGTTATGGCTACACCTTC
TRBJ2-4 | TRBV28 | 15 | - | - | CASSLLQGSTNIQYF | TGTGCCAGCAGTTTACTTCAGGGTAGTACAAACATTCAGTACTTC
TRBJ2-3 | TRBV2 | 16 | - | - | CASRARGLGKTDTQYF | TGTGCCAGCAGGGCCCGGGGTCTAGGGAAGACAGATACGCAGTATTTT
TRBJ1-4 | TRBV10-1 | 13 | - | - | CASSAQRNEKLFF | TGCGCCAGCAGTGCACAGCGGAATGAAAAACTGTTTTTT
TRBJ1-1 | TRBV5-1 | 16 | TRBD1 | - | CASSLEGTGMLTEAFF | TGCGCCAGCAGCTTGGAAGGGACAGGGATGTTAACTGAAGCTTTCTTT
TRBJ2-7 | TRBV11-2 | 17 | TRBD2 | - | CASSRTSGGADSYEQYF | TGTGCCAGCAGTAGGACTAGCGGGGGGGCAGACTCCTACGAGCAGTACTTC
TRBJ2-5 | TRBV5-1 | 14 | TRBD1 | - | CASKQGTGVETQYF | TGCGCCAGCAAGCAAGGGACAGGGGTTGAGACCCAGTACTTC
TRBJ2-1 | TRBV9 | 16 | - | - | CASSVAETRLLHEQFF | TGTGCCAGCAGCGTAGCTGAAACTAGACTCCTCCATGAGCAGTTCTTC
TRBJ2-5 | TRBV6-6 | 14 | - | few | CASSSLLGGETQYF | TGTGCCAGCAGTTCTTTACTAGGAGGGGAGACCCAGTACTTC